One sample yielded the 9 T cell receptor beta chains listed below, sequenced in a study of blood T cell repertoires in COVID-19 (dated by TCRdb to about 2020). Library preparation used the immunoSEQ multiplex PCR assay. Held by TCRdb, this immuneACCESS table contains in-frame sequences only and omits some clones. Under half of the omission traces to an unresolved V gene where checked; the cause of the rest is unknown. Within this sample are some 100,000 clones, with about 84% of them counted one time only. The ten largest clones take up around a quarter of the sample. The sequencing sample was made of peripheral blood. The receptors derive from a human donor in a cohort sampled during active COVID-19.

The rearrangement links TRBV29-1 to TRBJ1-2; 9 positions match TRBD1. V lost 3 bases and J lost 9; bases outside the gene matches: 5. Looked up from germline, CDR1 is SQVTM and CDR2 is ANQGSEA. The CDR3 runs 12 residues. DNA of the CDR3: TGCAGCGTTGAGGGGGACAGGGTGCGCTACACCTTC. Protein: CSVEGDRVRYTF.

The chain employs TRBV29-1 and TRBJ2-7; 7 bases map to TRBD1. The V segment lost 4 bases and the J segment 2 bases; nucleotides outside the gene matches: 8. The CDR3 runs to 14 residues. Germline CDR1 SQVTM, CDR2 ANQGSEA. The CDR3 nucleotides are TGCAGCGTTGGGGGCCAGGGGGAACCCTACGAGCAGTACTTC. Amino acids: CSVGGQGEPYEQYF.

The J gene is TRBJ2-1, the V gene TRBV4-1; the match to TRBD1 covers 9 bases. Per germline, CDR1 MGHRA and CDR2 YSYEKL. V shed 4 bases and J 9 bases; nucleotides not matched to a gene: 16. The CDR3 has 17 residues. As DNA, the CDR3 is TGCGCCAGCAGCCCCAATCCCGGACAGGGGAGTTTTGGTGAGCAGTTCTTC. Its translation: CASSPNPGQGSFGEQFF.

CDR3 in amino acids: CASRETGSSGANVLTF. Written as DNA, the CDR3 is TGTGCCAGCAGGGAGACAGGATCCTCTGGGGCCAACGTCCTGACTTTC. The rearrangement links TRBV5-8 to TRBJ2-6, with D possibly being TRBD1 (6 bases). The CDR3 runs to 16 residues. The germline CDR1 and CDR2 sequences are SGHTS and YDEGEE. Trimming took off 5 bases at V and 0 bases at J, with 12 bases between the two ends.

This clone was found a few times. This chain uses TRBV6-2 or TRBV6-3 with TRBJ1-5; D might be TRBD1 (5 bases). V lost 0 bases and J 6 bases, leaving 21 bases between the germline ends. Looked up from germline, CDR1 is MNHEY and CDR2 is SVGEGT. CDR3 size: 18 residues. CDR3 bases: TGTGCCAGCAGTTACTCGAATCGGTGGGCGGGGGAGAGTCAGCCCCAGCATTTT. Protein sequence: CASSYSNRWAGESQPQHF.

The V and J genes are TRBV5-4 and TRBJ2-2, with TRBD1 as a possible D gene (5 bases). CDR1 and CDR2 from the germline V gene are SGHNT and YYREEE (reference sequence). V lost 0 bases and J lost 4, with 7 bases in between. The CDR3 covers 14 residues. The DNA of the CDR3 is TGTGCCAGCAGCTTGGGGACAAGCACCGGGGAGCTGTTTTTT. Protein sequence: CASSLGTSTGELFF.

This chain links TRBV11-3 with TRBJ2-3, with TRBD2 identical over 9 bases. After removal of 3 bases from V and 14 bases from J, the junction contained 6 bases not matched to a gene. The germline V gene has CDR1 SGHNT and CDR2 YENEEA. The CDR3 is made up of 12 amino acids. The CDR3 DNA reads TGTGCCAGCAGCTTGCGCGGGGGGGCTTTGTATTTT. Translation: CASSLRGGALYF.

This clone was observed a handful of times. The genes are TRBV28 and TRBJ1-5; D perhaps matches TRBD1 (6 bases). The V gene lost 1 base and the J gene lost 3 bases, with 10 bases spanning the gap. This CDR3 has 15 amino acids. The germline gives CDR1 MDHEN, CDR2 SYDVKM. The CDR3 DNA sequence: TGTGCCAGCAGTTTATCCGGGACATACAATCAGCCCCAGCATTTT. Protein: CASSLSGTYNQPQHF. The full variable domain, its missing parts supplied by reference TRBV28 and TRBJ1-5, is DVKVTQSSRYLVKRTGEKVFLECVQDMDHENMFWYRQDPGLGLRLIYFSYDVKMKEKGDIPEGYSVSREKKERFSLILESASTNQTSMYLCASSLSGTYNQPQHFGDGTRLSIL.

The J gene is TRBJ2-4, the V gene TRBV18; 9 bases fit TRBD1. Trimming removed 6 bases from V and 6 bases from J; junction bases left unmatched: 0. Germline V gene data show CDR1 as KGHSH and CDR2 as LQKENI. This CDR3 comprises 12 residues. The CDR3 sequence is CASSGQGNIQYF. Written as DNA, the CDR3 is TGTGCCAGCTCGGGACAGGGAAACATTCAGTACTTC.